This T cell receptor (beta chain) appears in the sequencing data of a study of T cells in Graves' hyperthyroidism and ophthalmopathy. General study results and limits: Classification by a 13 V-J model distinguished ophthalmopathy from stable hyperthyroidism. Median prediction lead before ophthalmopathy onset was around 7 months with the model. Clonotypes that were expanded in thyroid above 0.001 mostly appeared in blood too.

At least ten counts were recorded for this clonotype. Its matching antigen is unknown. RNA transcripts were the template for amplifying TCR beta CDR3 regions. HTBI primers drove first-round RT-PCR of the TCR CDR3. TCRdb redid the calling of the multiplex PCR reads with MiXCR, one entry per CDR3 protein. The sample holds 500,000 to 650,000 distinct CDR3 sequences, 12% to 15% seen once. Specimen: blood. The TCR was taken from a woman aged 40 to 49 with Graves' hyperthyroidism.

CDR3 in DNA: TGTGCCAGCCATGCGGCTCTAGCCAAAAACATTCAGTACTTC. It translates to CASHAALAKNIQYF. J is TRBJ2-4 and V is TRBV28, with D uncertain. The CDR3 runs 14 residues. The V gene's germline CDR1 is MDHEN and CDR2 SYDVKM. Trimming stripped 8 bases from V and 0 bases from J, with 11 bases between.